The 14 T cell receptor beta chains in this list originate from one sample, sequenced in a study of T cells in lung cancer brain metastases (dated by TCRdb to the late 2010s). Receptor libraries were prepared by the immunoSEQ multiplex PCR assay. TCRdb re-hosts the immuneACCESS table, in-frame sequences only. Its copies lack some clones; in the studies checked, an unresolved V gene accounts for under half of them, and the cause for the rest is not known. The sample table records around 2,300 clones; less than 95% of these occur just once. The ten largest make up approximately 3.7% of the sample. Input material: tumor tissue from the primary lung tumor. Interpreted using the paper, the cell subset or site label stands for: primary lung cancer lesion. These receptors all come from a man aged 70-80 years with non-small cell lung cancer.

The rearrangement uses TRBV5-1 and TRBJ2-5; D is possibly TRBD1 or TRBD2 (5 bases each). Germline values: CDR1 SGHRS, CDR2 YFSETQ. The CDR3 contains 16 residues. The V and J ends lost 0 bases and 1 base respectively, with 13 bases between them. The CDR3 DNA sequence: TGCGCCAGCAGCTTGGGACCTAGGGACGGCCAAGAGACCCAGTACTTC. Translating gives CASSLGPRDGQETQYF.

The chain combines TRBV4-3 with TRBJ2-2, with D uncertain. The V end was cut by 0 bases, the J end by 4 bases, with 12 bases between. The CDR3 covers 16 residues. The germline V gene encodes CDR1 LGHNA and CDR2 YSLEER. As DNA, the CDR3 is TGCGCCAGCAGCCAAGAAAAGACACCGTCCACCGGGGAGCTGTTTTTT. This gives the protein CASSQEKTPSTGELFF.

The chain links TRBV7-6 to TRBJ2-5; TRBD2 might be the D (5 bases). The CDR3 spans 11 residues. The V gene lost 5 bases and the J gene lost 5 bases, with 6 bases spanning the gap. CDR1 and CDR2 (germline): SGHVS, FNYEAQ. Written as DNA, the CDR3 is TGTGCCAGCAGCCCGGGGGAGACCCAGTACTTC. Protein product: CASSPGETQYF.

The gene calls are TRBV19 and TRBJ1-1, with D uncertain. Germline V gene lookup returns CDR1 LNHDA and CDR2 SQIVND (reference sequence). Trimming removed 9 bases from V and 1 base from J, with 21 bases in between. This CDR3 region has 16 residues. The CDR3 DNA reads TGTGCCAGCCACTACCTCCCGAGGACGCCGAACACTGAAGCTTTCTTT. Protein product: CASHYLPRTPNTEAFF.

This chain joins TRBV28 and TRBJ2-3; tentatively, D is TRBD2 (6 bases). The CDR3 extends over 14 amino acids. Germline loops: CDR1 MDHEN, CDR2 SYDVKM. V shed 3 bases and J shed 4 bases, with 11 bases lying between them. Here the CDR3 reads CASSLRGGADTQYF. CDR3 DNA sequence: TGTGCCAGCAGTTTGAGAGGAGGGGCAGATACGCAGTATTTT.

DNA for the CDR3: TGTGCCAGGGGGGGACTAGCGGGGGCCACGGAGCTGTTTTTT. Protein: CARGGLAGATELFF. The V call is TRBV2, the J call TRBJ2-2; 14 bases agree with TRBD2. Unmatched junction bases numbered 7, after V lost 9 bases and J lost 10 bases. Germline V CDR1 and CDR2: SNHLY, FYNNEI. The CDR3 has 14 amino acids. Drawing the rest from reference TRBV2 and TRBJ2-2, the complete variable domain is EPEVTQTPSHQVTQMGQEVILRCVPISNHLYFYWYRQILGQKVEFLVSFYNNEISEKSEIFDDQFSVERPDGSNFTLKIRSTKLEDSAMYFCARGGLAGATELFFGEGSRLTVL.

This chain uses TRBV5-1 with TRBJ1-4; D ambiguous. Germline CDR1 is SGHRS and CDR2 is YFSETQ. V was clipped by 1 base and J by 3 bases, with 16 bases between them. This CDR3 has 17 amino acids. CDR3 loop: CASSLRSGLGSNEKLFF. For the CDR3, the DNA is TGCGCCAGCAGCTTGAGGAGTGGGTTGGGTTCTAATGAAAAACTGTTTTTT.

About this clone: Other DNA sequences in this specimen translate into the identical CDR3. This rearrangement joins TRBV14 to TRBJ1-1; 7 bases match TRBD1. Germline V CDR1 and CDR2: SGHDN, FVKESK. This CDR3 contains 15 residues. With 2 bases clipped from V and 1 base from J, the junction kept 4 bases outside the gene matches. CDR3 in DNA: TGTGCCAGCAGCCAAACGACAGGGTGGAACACTGAAGCTTTCTTT. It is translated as CASSQTTGWNTEAFF.

The CDR3 region is CASSLNRGEQFF. The CDR3 DNA sequence: TGTGCCAGCAGCTTAAATAGGGGTGAGCAGTTCTTC. This chain uses TRBV7-3 with TRBJ2-1, with D possibly being TRBD1 (5 bases). Trimming took off 1 base at V and 9 bases at J, with 7 bases between the two ends. This CDR3 region has 12 residues. Germline V gives CDR1 SGHTA, CDR2 FQGTGA.

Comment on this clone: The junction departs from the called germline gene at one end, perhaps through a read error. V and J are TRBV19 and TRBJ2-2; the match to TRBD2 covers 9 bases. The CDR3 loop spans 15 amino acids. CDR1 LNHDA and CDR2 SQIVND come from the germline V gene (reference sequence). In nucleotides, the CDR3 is TGTGCTAGTAGTAATGCGGGAGGGCGCACCGGGGAGCTGTTTTTT. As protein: CASSNAGGRTGELFF.

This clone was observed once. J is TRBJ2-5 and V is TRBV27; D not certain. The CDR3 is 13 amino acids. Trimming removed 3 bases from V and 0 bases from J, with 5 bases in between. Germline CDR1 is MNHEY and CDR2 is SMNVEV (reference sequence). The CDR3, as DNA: TGTGCCAGCAGTTTTGGGGACCAAGAGACCCAGTACTTC. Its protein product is CASSFGDQETQYF.

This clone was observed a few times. DNA of the CDR3: TGCAGCGTCACCCAGGGGATCGGGACTGAAGCTTTCTTT. Translated: CSVTQGIGTEAFF. The chain recombines TRBV29-1 with TRBJ1-1; D is perhaps TRBD1 (6 bases). The germline V gene encodes CDR1 SQVTM and CDR2 ANQGSEA. V lost 6 bases and J 5 bases, leaving 16 bases between the germline ends. This CDR3 is built from 13 residues.

CDR3 in amino acids: CASSSQGLSSYEQYF. The CDR3 bases are TGTGCCAGCAGCTCACAAGGGCTCAGCTCCTACGAGCAGTACTTC. The rearrangement joins TRBV5-8 to TRBJ2-7; D is uncertain. Germline CDR1 SGHTS, CDR2 YDEGEE. Trimming stripped 3 bases from V and 0 bases from J, with 13 bases between. The CDR3 extends over 15 amino acids.

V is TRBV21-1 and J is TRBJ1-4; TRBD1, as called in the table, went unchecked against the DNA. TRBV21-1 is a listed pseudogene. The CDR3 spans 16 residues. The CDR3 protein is CASSIGQGRANEKLFF. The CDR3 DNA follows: TGTGCCAGCAGCATCGGACAGGGGAGAGCTAATGAAAAACTGTTTTTT.